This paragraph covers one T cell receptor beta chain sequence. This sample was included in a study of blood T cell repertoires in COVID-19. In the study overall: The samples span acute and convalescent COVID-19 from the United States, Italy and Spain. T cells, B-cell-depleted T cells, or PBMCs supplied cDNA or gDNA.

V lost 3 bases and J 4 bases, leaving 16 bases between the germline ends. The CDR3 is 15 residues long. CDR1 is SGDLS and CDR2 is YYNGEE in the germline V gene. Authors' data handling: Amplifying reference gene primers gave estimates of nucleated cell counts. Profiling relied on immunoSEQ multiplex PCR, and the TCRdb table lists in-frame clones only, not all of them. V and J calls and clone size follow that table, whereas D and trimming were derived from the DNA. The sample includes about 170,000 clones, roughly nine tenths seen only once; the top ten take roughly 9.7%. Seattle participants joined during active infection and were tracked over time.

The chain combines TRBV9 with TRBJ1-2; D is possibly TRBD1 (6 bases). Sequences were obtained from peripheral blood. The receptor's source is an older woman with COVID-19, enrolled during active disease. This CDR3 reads CASSGNREGSYGYTF. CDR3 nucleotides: TGTGCCAGCAGCGGAAACAGGGAGGGTTCCTATGGCTACACCTTC.